This T cell receptor (beta chain) was sequenced for a study of T cells after yellow fever vaccination. The study, taken as a whole, reports: Post-booster reappearance was seen for most primary-vaccination clones (about 96% CD4, roughly 91% CD8). Relatively few clonotypes were ones that appeared in both CD4 and CD8 compartments. Abundant bulk-population clonotypes could contaminate the FACS-sorted repertoires.

This clonotype was found a few times. Its matching antigen is unknown. Researchers made TCR cDNA using 5'RACE template switching, and this step added a universal primer site and UMIs. TCRdb redid the calling of the 5' RACE reads with MiXCR, one entry per CDR3 protein. The table lists 300,000 to 350,000 distinct CDR3 sequences, around 4.5% of them singletons, with approximately 19% in the top ten. Germline V gene data show CDR1 as SGHDT and CDR2 as YYEEEE. V was shortened by 1 base and J by 2 bases, with 17 bases between the two germline ends. The CDR3 consists of 17 residues. Sequencing used PBMCs, obtained 15 days after the yellow fever booster vaccination. This receptor was taken from a man between 18 and 35 years old who received the YFV17D yellow fever vaccine. The chain uses TRBV5-6 and TRBJ2-3; TRBD1 is a possible D gene (6 bases). This chain's CDR3 is CASSLSFSGAVTDTQYF. The CDR3 bases are TGTGCCAGCAGCTTGTCTTTTTCAGGGGCCGTCACAGATACGCAGTATTTT.